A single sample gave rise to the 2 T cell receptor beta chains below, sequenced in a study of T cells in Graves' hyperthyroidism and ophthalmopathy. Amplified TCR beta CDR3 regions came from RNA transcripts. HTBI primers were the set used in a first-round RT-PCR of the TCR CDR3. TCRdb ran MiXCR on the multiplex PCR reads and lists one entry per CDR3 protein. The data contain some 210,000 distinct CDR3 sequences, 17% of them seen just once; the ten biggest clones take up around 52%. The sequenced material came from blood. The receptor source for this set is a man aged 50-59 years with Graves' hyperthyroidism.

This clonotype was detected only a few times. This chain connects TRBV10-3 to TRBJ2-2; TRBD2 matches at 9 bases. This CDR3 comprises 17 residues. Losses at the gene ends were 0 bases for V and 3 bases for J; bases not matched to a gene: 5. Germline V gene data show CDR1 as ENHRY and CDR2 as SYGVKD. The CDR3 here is CAISESAGGPDTGELFF. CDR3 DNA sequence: TGTGCCATCAGTGAGTCGGCGGGAGGGCCCGACACCGGGGAGCTGTTTTTT.

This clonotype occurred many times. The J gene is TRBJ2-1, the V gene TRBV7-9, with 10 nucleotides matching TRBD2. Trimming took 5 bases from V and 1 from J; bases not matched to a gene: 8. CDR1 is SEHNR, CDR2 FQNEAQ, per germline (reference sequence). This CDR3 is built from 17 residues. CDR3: CASSPPTGLASYNEQFF. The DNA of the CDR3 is TGTGCCAGCAGCCCACCAACGGGACTAGCGTCCTACAATGAGCAGTTCTTC.